These 2 T cell receptor beta chains share one sample of origin, sequenced in a study of patients and donors after allogeneic stem cell transplantation (dated by TCRdb to about 2020). The library relied on RT-PCR. Reads for this sample came from a NextSeq 550. TCRdb trimmed public reads at Q25 via fastp, called clones via MiXCR and kept in-frame beta chains. When rows share a CDR3 protein, they turn into one entry using the most common DNA and genes. In this sample the table shows about 150,000 distinct CDR3 sequences, about a third of which occur a single time. The ten largest account for 50% to 65% of the sample. Sequencing was performed on blood, either unsorted or a sorted T cell fraction (not recorded which). These receptors originate from a human donor who was either an allogeneic HSCT recipient or a stem cell or donor lymphocyte infusion donor (not recorded which). It is not recorded whose cells these are; they may come from a transplant donor.

This clonotype showed up just a few times. The chain links TRBV12-3 or TRBV12-4 to TRBJ1-1; weak D call: TRBD1 (5 bases). The CDR3 has 11 amino acids. The V and J ends lost 3 bases and 9 bases respectively, with 8 bases between them. The DNA for the CDR3 is TGTGCCAGCAGTTTCGGGGGAAAAGCTTTCTTT. Amino acids: CASSFGGKAFF.

This chain links TRBV4-2 with TRBJ1-4, with D unresolved. The length of the CDR3 is 15 residues. V was shortened by 4 bases and J by 2 bases, with 11 bases between the two germline ends. Germline V lookup: CDR1 LGHNA, CDR2 YNFKEQ. The CDR3 reads CASSPRTRTNEKLFF. The DNA of the CDR3 is TGTGCCAGCAGCCCGCGCACTCGGACTAATGAAAAACTGTTTTTT.